This entry lists 18 T cell receptor beta chains sequenced from one sample in a study of identical twins. TCRdb used MiXCR to reprocess the 5' RACE reads, holding one entry per CDR3 protein. The sample holds approximately 230,000 distinct CDR3 sequences, roughly 7.1% seen once. Separately, the same data were catalogued under a study of T cells expressing NK-cell markers.

The sequenced sample consisted of CD8+ T cells sorted from blood. All receptors derive from a young woman in good health.

The genes are TRBV5-6 and TRBJ2-7; no firm D call. The germline V and J ends were trimmed by 8 bases and 0 bases, with 15 bases remaining between them. The CDR3 covers 14 residues. Germline V gene lookup returns CDR1 SGHDT and CDR2 YYEEEE. CDR3 region: CARSPGPGSYEQYF. The CDR3, as DNA: TGTGCCAGGAGCCCCGGGCCCGGCTCCTACGAGCAGTACTTC.

The CDR3 loop is CASSPGPTEQFF. The DNA of the CDR3 is TGTGCCAGCAGCCCGGGTCCCACCGAGCAGTTCTTC. The V gene is TRBV5-6, the J gene TRBJ2-1; D gene unclear. This CDR3 is 12 amino acids long. Germline assignment: CDR1 SGHDT and CDR2 YYEEEE. Trimming cost V 4 bases and J 10 bases, with 12 bases left between them.

The chain is built from TRBV27 and TRBJ2-1, with D possibly being TRBD1 (5 bases). The CDR3 is 13 amino acids. V lost 5 bases, J lost 8 bases, and 13 bases lay in between. Germline CDR1 MNHEY, CDR2 SMNVEV (reference sequence). CDR3 protein: CASSPPTAHEQFF. CDR3 coding DNA: TGTGCCAGCAGTCCCCCGACAGCTCATGAGCAGTTCTTC.

This clonotype showed up just a few times. This rearrangement joins TRBV19 to TRBJ2-7, with D unresolved. The germline V and J ends were trimmed by 3 bases and 3 bases, with 15 bases remaining between them. The CDR3 consists of 15 residues. CDR1 is LNHDA and CDR2 is SQIVND in the germline V gene (reference sequence). In DNA form, the CDR3 reads TGTGCCAGTAGTATTTACTCAGGTAGTAGCTACGAGCAGTACTTC. It specifies CASSIYSGSSYEQYF.

At least ten counts were recorded for this clonotype. The rearrangement uses TRBV12-3 or TRBV12-4 and TRBJ2-1, with unresolved D. V was trimmed by 3 bases and J by 8 bases, leaving 8 bases between them. The CDR3 has 12 amino acids. CDR3 amino acids: CASSLGGDEQFF. Here the CDR3 DNA reads TGTGCCAGCAGTTTGGGTGGTGATGAGCAGTTCTTC.

In this sample, this clonotype turned up a few times. This rearrangement joins TRBV3-1 to TRBJ2-2; D unresolved. Between the trimmed V and J ends, which lost 2 bases and 5 bases, there was a span of 12 bases. The CDR3 is made up of 15 amino acids. The V gene's germline CDR1 is LGHDT and CDR2 YNNKEL (reference sequence). CDR3 region: CASSQLALGTGELFF. CDR3 nucleotides: TGTGCCAGCAGCCAACTGGCCTTAGGAACCGGGGAGCTGTTTTTT.

This clonotype was detected many times. The gene calls are TRBV12-3 or TRBV12-4 and TRBJ1-5; perhaps TRBD1 as D (5 bases). CDR3 length equals 16 residues. Trimming stripped 3 bases from V and 4 bases from J, with 16 bases between. CDR3 sequence reads: CASSFGWAGLNQPQHF. The CDR3 DNA reads as TGTGCCAGCAGTTTCGGGTGGGCAGGGCTTAATCAGCCCCAGCATTTT.

V and J are TRBV29-1 and TRBJ2-5; D may be TRBD2 (6 bases). CDR1 is SQVTM and CDR2 is ANQGSEA in the germline V gene. With 7 bases removed from V and 3 bases from J, the gap between germline ends came to 18 bases. This CDR3 has 14 residues. The DNA of the CDR3 is TGCAGCGCCCGTCAAAAACCGGGAGAAGAGACCCAGTACTTC. Encoded protein: CSARQKPGEETQYF. The full variable domain, with the rest looked up from reference TRBV29-1 and TRBJ2-5, is SAVISQKPSRDICQRGTSLTIQCQVDSQVTMMFWYRQQPGQSLTLIATANQGSEATYESGFVIDKFPISRPNLTFSTLTVSNMSPEDSSIYLCSARQKPGEETQYFGPGTRLLVL.

This clonotype turned up a few times. The CDR3 region has the DNA TGCAGCGCCTTTTCCGGGGGGACTAGGTCCTACAATGAGCAGTTCTTC. It codes for CSAFSGGTRSYNEQFF. The V call is TRBV29-1, the J call TRBJ2-1; 8 bases are a match to TRBD2. The CDR3 length is 16 residues. V lost 7 bases, J lost 1 base, and 12 bases stayed unmatched. CDR1 is SQVTM and CDR2 is ANQGSEA in the germline V gene.

The chain carries TRBV12-3 or TRBV12-4 and TRBJ1-5, with D unclear. The CDR3 is 14 amino acids. The germline V and J ends were trimmed by 1 base and 5 bases, with 9 bases remaining between them. Here the CDR3 reads CASSLGRGHQPQHF. The CDR3 nucleotides read TGTGCCAGCAGTTTAGGTCGCGGCCATCAGCCCCAGCATTTT.

Ten or more counts support this clonotype. The V call is TRBV7-9, the J call TRBJ2-1, with D unresolved. V dropped 5 bases and J dropped 5 bases, with 10 bases sitting between them. The germline V gene encodes CDR1 SEHNR and CDR2 FQNEAQ (reference sequence). The CDR3 contains 13 residues. CDR3 protein: CASSQLGNNEQFF. The CDR3 bases are TGTGCCAGCAGCCAGCTGGGCAACAATGAGCAGTTCTTC.

This clonotype was seen at least ten times. V and J are TRBV10-3 and TRBJ2-1; D is ambiguous. V lost 0 bases to trimming and J lost 10 bases, with 4 bases between them. Germline V gene data show CDR1 as ENHRY and CDR2 as SYGVKD. The CDR3 spans 11 residues. CDR3 sequence (DNA): TGTGCCATCAGTGAGTCCAGGGAGCAGTTCTTC. Amino acids: CAISESREQFF.

This clonotype was seen a few times. The chain couples TRBV3-1 to TRBJ2-7; TRBD1 agrees at 10 bases. This CDR3 comprises 15 residues. The germline V gene encodes CDR1 LGHDT and CDR2 YNNKEL (reference sequence). V trimming: 3 bases; J trimming: 2 bases; junction bases outside the gene matches: 4. As DNA, the CDR3 is TGTGCCAGCAGCCAGTGGACAGGGGGAACCTACGAGCAGTACTTC. Protein product: CASSQWTGGTYEQYF.

This clonotype was found a few times. The chain uses TRBV18 and TRBJ2-5, with TRBD2 matching 10 bases. The trim removed 2 bases at V and 6 bases at J, leaving 15 bases unmatched. Germline loops: CDR1 KGHSH, CDR2 LQKENI. The CDR3 runs to 18 residues. For the CDR3, the DNA is TGTGCCAGCTCACCAAGGCGTAATAGCGGGAGGAACGGAAAGACCCAGTACTTC. Its protein product is CASSPRRNSGRNGKTQYF.

There are a few counts of this clonotype. The rearrangement links TRBV5-5 to TRBJ2-7; 16 nucleotides align to TRBD2. The V gene's germline CDR1 is SGHKS and CDR2 YYEKEE (reference sequence). The CDR3 runs 16 residues. The V and J ends lost 4 bases and 7 bases, in that order; junction bases with no gene match: 8. As DNA, the CDR3 is TGTGCCAGCAGCCTGGGACTAGCGGGAGGGCCTTGGGAGCAGTACTTC. Translation: CASSLGLAGGPWEQYF.

The CDR3 spells CATSRDYPPQETQYF. DNA for the CDR3: TGTGCCACCAGCAGAGATTACCCCCCGCAAGAGACCCAGTACTTC. This sequence joins TRBV15 and TRBJ2-5; D gene ambiguous. Trimming took 0 bases from V and 2 from J, leaving 10 bases between them. Germline V lookup: CDR1 LNHNV, CDR2 YYDKDF (reference sequence). This CDR3 is built from 15 residues.

This chain uses TRBV6-2 or TRBV6-3 with TRBJ2-5, with TRBD1 identical over 7 bases. The CDR3 covers 15 residues. V was clipped by 2 bases and J by 7 bases; unmatched bases: 10. Germline V lookup: CDR1 MNHEY, CDR2 SVGEGT. The CDR3 nucleotides are TGTGCCAGCAGTTACGGAGACAGGGACGTCGGGACCCAGTACTTC. Amino acids: CASSYGDRDVGTQYF.

This clonotype was counted between two and nine times. The chain uses TRBV29-1 and TRBJ2-6, with a possible D match to TRBD2 (7 bases). CDR3 length: 18 residues. The V gene lost 4 bases and the J gene lost 0 bases, with 19 bases spanning the gap. Germline CDR1 SQVTM, CDR2 ANQGSEA. The DNA for the CDR3 is TGCAGCGTTGTCGGAGGGGGAGGGCAAAGCTCTGGGGCCAACGTCCTGACTTTC. Translation: CSVVGGGGQSSGANVLTF.